The 4 T cell receptor beta chains presented below share a single source sample, sequenced in a study of blood T cell repertoires in COVID-19. The repertoire was sequenced with immunoSEQ multiplex PCR; TCRdb's copy has only in-frame clones and lacks some. The data hold 190,000 or so clones, with around 86% observed a single time. The sample taken for sequencing was PBMCs or T cells enriched from blood (not recorded which). The origin of the receptors is a woman in her 30s who had recovered from COVID-19.

The table lists this clone with a few counts. The rearrangement uses TRBV28 and TRBJ2-1; 10 positions agree with TRBD2. This CDR3 is 15 amino acids long. Trimming cost V 9 bases and J 7 bases; bases outside gene matches: 12. Looked up from germline, CDR1 is MDHEN and CDR2 is SYDVKM. The CDR3 region has the DNA TGTGCCAGTGGAGCGGGAGGGGGCTTTTGGAATGAGCAGTTCTTC. This translates into CASGAGGGFWNEQFF.

This clone counts as medium-sized (0.01 to 0.1%). CDR3 coding DNA: TGTGCCAGCAGTGACTCGACTAGCGGGGGAGAGACCCAGTACTTC. Its protein is CASSDSTSGGETQYF. The chain links TRBV6-4 to TRBJ2-5; the match to TRBD2 covers 12 bases. The J segment lost 4 bases and the V segment lost 0 bases, leaving 0 bases of the junction unmatched. Germline loops: CDR1 MRHNA, CDR2 SNTAGT. There are 15 residues in the CDR3.

The sample holds one count of this clone. The J gene is TRBJ2-3, the V gene TRBV7-2; TRBD2 matches 12 bases. Germline values: CDR1 SGHTA, CDR2 FQGNSA. The J segment lost 5 bases and the V segment lost 5 bases, leaving 8 bases of the junction unmatched. CDR3 length: 16 residues. The CDR3 reads CASSPRLAGVVDTQYF. CDR3 bases: TGTGCCAGCAGCCCCCGACTAGCGGGAGTAGTAGATACGCAGTATTTT.

The chain combines TRBV5-1 with TRBJ1-3; D gene uncertain. Germline CDR1 is SGHRS and CDR2 is YFSETQ. V lost 3 bases and J 2 bases, leaving 6 bases between the germline ends. This CDR3 spans 13 amino acids. The CDR3 sequence is CASSSGTGNTIYF. The CDR3, as DNA: TGCGCCAGCAGCTCCGGGACTGGAAACACCATATATTTT.